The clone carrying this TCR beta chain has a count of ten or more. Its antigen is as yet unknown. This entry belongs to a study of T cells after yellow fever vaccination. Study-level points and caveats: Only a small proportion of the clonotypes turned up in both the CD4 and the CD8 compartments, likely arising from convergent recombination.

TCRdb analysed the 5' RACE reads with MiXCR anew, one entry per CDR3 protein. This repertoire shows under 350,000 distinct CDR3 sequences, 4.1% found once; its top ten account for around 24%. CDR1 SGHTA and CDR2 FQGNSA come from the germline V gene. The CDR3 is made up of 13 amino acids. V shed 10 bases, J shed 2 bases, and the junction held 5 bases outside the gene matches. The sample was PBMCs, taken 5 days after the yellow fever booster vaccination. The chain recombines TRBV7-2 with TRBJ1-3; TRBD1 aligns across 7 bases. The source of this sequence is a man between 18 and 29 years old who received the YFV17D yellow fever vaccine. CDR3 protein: CAIRQGPGNTIYF. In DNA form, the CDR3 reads TGTGCCATCCGACAGGGACCTGGAAACACCATATATTTT.